This TCR beta chain was captured in a study of blood T cell repertoires in COVID-19. Study as a whole: COVID-19 samples from acute and convalescent phases originated in the United States, Italy and Spain. PBMCs, B-cell-depleted T cells, or T cells provided the cDNA or gDNA that made up the material.

It was during active infection that Seattle patients were enrolled and then longitudinally followed. Germline values: CDR1 SGDLS, CDR2 YYNGEE. Trimming left V 6 bases short and J 4 bases short, with 10 bases between. CDR3 length equals 12 residues. Libraries were prepared by immunoSEQ multiplex PCR; TCRdb keeps only in-frame clonotypes and omits some of them. The repertoire holds about 99,000 clones, with about 91% as singletons. This clonotype was sampled from a man in his fifties with COVID-19, enrolled during active disease. The sample comprised peripheral blood. The chain has TRBV9 and TRBJ2-5; TRBD2 might be the D (6 bases). The CDR3 loop reads CASTSVGETQYF. The CDR3 bases are TGTGCCAGCACTAGCGTGGGAGAGACCCAGTACTTC.